This paragraph covers one TCR beta chain sequence. Its antigen is still unknown. The sample holds no much larger clone one base away, and base qualities are not on file. According to the germline V gene, CDR1 reads MRHNA and CDR2 reads SNTAGT. Counted from cysteine to phenylalanine, this CDR3 has 14 amino acids. Of the read, only the CDR3 DNA is kept; its 42 bases are in frame from base 1. Cut back by 10 bases and 2 bases, the V and J ends lie 17 bases apart. Participants in the prospective study were aged about 18 to 95 years, lived in 20 to 25 United States geographic areas, and enrolled through a virtual design. To assign participants to cohorts, the prospective study relied on clinical history that participants themselves reported in a screening survey and a study questionnaire. Mobile phlebotomists in the prospective study collected whole blood, serum and a nasopharyngeal or oropharyngeal swab from every participant. Prospective study participants could optionally give additional blood draws and questionnaires over a roughly two-month period. Blood samples from the prospective study were shipped frozen or at room temperature prior to DNA extraction.

TCRbeta CDR3 regions were amplified from genomic DNA by means of the immunoSEQ Assay, a bias-controlled multiplex PCR. On the study's bioinformatics: The number of nucleated cells in each sample was estimated by amplification of reference gene primers within the assay. To quantify the absolute abundance of each unique TCRbeta CDR3 rearrangement, sequence reads were collapsed and filtered. Productive Simpson clonality was computed per sample as the square root of Simpson's diversity index over productive rearrangements. The table comes from immuneACCESS by way of TCRdb, which keeps in-frame sequences with V and J called. Part of the clones is missing from these tables; in studies checked, under half for an unresolved V gene and the rest for unknown reasons. D and trimming were read from the DNA, whereas the V and J calls and clone size are those reported in that table. For this sample there are some 170,000 clones; roughly 87% appear just once. 0.95% to 1.5% of the sample rests with the top ten.

This sample was taken from a study of blood T cell repertoires in COVID-19 (TCRdb year 2020). Study-wide context: Samples from collaborators originated in the United States, Italy and Spain and spanned both the acute and convalescent phases of COVID-19. The prospective study material was composed of cDNA or gDNA derived from T cells, B-cell-depleted T cells, or PBMCs. Subjects who had been exposed to COVID-19, were actively infected with it, or had recovered from it provided the deeply sampled blood TCRbeta repertoires that made up the dataset. The repertoires were released in a freely available public database meant as a resource for research on the immune response to SARS-CoV-2. Samples were obtained from the ongoing ImmuneRACE study (first 160 participants) and from 1,254 subjects provided by 6 global collaborators. Nearly every sample came with metadata listing a de-identified subject ID, COVID-19 status, age in years and sex. Where available, HLA class I and class II types were obtained from metadata supplied by the sample provider rather than from assay-based typing.

Overall results and qualifications from the work: The amount of clinical and demographic metadata varied by source and participant and was provided uncurated.

In this chain, TRBV6-4 is recombined with TRBJ1-2; the D gene lacks a confident call. This clonotype was sampled from a human donor with acute COVID-19. The donor label of this sample is uncertain. Sequencing input: PBMCs or T cells enriched from blood (not recorded which). CDR3 reads: CATGGTHTNYGYTF. The sequenced DNA is TGTGCCACAGGAGGAACTCATACAAACTATGGCTACACCTTC.